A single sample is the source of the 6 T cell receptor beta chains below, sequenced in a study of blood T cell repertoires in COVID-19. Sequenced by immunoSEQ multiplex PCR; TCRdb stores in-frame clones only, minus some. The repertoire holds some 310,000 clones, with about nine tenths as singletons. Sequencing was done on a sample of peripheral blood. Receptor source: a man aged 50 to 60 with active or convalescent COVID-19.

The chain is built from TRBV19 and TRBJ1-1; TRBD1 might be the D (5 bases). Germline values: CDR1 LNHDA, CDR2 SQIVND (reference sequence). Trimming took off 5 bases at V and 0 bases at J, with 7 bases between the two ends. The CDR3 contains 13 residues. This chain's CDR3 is CASSAQVNTEAFF. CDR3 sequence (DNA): TGTGCCAGTAGTGCACAGGTGAACACTGAAGCTTTCTTT.

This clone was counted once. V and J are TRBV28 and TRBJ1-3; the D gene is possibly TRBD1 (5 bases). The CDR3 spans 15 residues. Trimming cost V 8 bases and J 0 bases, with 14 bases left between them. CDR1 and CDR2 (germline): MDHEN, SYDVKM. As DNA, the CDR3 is TGTGCCAGCGTCGATGGGGCTGGCTCTGGAAACACCATATATTTT. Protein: CASVDGAGSGNTIYF.

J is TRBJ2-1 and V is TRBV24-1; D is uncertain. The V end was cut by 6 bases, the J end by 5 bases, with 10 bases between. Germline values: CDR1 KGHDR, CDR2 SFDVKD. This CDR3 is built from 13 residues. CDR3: CATSKQTHNEQFF. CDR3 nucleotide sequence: TGTGCCACCAGTAAACAGACCCACAATGAGCAGTTCTTC.

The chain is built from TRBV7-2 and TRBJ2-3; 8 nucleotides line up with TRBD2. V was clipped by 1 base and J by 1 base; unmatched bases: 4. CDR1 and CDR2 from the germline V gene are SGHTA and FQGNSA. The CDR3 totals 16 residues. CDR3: CASSLVVTSGTDTQYF. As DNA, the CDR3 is TGTGCCAGCAGCTTAGTGGTGACTAGCGGCACAGATACGCAGTATTTT.

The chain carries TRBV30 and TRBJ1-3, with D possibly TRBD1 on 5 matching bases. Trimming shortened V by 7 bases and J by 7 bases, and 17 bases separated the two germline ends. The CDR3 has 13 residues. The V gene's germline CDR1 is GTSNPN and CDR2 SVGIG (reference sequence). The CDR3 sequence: CASPGLAGNTIYF. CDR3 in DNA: TGTGCCTCTCCGGGACTCGCCGGGAACACCATATATTTT.

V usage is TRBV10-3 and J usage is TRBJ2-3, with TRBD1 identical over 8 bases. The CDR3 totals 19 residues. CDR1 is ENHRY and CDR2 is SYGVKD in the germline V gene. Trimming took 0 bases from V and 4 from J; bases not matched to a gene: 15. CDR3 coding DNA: TGTGCCATCAGTGAGTCTTTAATGGGGACAGGCCGTGGGGCAGATACGCAGTATTTT. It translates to CAISESLMGTGRGADTQYF.